This T cell receptor beta chain originates from a study of T cells expressing NK-cell markers. What made the TCR beta cDNA was 5'RACE template switching with UMIs. TCRdb reprocessed the 5' RACE reads and stores each CDR3 protein as one record, lacking DNA. The table lists approximately 440,000 distinct CDR3 sequences, with more than 1.4% in the top ten. The CDR3 length is 16 residues. CDR1 is LNHDA and CDR2 is SQIVND in the germline V gene (reference sequence). The sequenced material came from blood T cells: a sorted CD56 or NKG2C T cell subset, CD4+ or CD8+ T cells, or bulk PBMC T cells (not recorded which). The rearrangement links TRBV19 to TRBJ2-3; the D gene TCRdb calls, TRBD2, cannot be checked with no DNA. The origin of this receptor is a woman in her forties or fifties in good health. CDR3 region: CASSIGLAGNTDTQYF. Full variable domain (remainder filled in from reference TRBV19 and TRBJ2-3): DGGITQSPKYLFRKEGQNVTLSCEQNLNHDAMYWYRQDPGQGLRLIYYSQIVNDFQKGDIAEGYSVSREKKESFPLTVTSAQKNPTAFYLCASSIGLAGNTDTQYFGPGTRLTVL.